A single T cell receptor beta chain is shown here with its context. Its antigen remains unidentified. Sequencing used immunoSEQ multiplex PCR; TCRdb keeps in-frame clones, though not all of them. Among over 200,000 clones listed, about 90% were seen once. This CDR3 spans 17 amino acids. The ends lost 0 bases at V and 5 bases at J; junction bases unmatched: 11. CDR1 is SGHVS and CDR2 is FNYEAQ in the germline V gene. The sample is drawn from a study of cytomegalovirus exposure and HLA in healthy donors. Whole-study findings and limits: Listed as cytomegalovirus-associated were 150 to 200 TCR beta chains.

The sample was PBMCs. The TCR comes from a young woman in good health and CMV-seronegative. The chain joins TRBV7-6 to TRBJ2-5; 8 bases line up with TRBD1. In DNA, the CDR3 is TGTGCCAGCAGCTTAGCGGTAATGGGCAGGGGGCATGAGACCCAGTACTTC. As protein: CASSLAVMGRGHETQYF.